Listed here are 26 T cell receptor beta chains from one sample, sequenced in a study of blood T cells in healthy people across ages. Then a second PCR, running roughly 7 to 11 cycles, was carried out with a sample-barcoded 5' primer and a J-beta primer mix. TCRdb recomputed calls from the 5' RACE reads with MiXCR, one row per CDR3 protein. The sample comprises 980,000 or so distinct CDR3 sequences, under 50% of which are singletons, and around 15% rests with the top ten. Sequenced input: blood. Receptor source: a young man in good health.

The V gene is TRBV3-1, the J gene TRBJ2-6; D is unresolved. Germline values: CDR1 LGHDT, CDR2 YNNKEL (reference sequence). Trimming took off 2 bases at V and 2 bases at J, with 7 bases between the two ends. CDR3 length: 15 residues. DNA of the CDR3: TGTGCCAGCAGCCAACAGAAAGCTGGGGCCAACGTCCTGACTTTC. It codes for CASSQQKAGANVLTF.

As for this clonotype: The junction does not match germline at one end; this may be a read error. CDR3 bases: TGTGCCTGCAGCGTAGCTCGGTGGAGGGAAACCCATGAGCAGTTCTTC. Translated, it gives CACSVARWRETHEQFF. J is TRBJ2-1 and V is TRBV9; weak D call: TRBD2 (6 bases). The CDR3 contains 16 residues. From germline, CDR1 is SGDLS and CDR2 YYNGEE.

On this clonotype: This may arise from a read error, as a much more abundant clone is one base away. This chain uses TRBV24-1 with TRBJ2-4, with D unclear. The J call may be mistaken, given a closer DNA end match to TRBJ2-7. Germline V gene sequence: CDR1 KGHDR, CDR2 SFDVKD. The CDR3 is 12 residues long. The CDR3 is CATSGGYSEQYF. As DNA, the CDR3 is TGTGCCACCAGTGGCGGTTACAGCGAGCAGTACTTC.

The chain uses TRBV30 and TRBJ1-2, with 7 bases identical to TRBD1. V trimming: 7 bases; J trimming: 5 bases; junction bases outside the gene matches: 4. CDR3 length: 11 amino acids. Germline CDR1 reads GTSNPN; CDR2 reads SVGIG (reference sequence). The CDR3 is CASTGRYGYTF. Written as DNA, the CDR3 is TGTGCCTCGACAGGGCGGTATGGCTACACCTTC.

The chain joins TRBV29-1 to TRBJ1-2; tentatively, D is TRBD1 (5 bases). This CDR3 has 12 amino acids. The germline V gene has CDR1 SQVTM and CDR2 ANQGSEA. Between the trimmed V and J ends, which lost 7 bases and 4 bases, there was a span of 13 bases. This CDR3 is CSAGTGTYGYTF. In nucleotides, the CDR3 is TGCAGCGCAGGGACTGGTACCTATGGCTACACCTTC. The full variable domain, its missing parts supplied by reference TRBV29-1 and TRBJ1-2, is SAVISQKPSRDICQRGTSLTIQCQVDSQVTMMFWYRQQPGQSLTLIATANQGSEATYESGFVIDKFPISRPNLTFSTLTVSNMSPEDSSIYLCSAGTGTYGYTFGSGTRLTVV.

This clonotype occurred once. The chain is built from TRBV5-1 and TRBJ2-1, with 9 bases that match TRBD2. The germline V gene encodes CDR1 SGHRS and CDR2 YFSETQ. Trimming at V came to 4 bases and at J to 7 bases, leaving 9 bases not matched to a gene. The CDR3 loop spans 15 amino acids. The CDR3 reads CASSRGGAISNEQFF. The CDR3 nucleotides are TGCGCCAGCAGCCGCGGGGGGGCGATTTCGAATGAGCAGTTCTTC.

The chain links TRBV29-1 to TRBJ2-2, with TRBD2 as a possible D gene (6 bases). Germline V lookup: CDR1 SQVTM, CDR2 ANQGSEA. V was pared by 7 bases and J by 7 bases, with 16 bases between. The CDR3 totals 13 residues. The CDR3 is CSGSGTVVGELFF. In DNA, the CDR3 is TGCAGCGGCTCCGGGACTGTTGTCGGGGAGCTGTTTTTT.

Of note for this clonotype: At one boundary the junction diverges from the germline segment, which might be a read error. V is TRBV3-1 and J is TRBJ2-1; the D is unclear. Germline V gene sequence: CDR1 LGHDT, CDR2 YNNKEL (reference sequence). This CDR3 region has 11 residues. The chain's CDR3 is CAISPGNEQFF. The DNA for the CDR3 is TGTGCCATCAGCCCCGGCAATGAGCAGTTCTTC.

In its sample, this clonotype was seen many times. At one end the junction does not follow the germline gene, possibly because of a read error. The rearrangement joins TRBV5-1 to TRBJ2-3; D is unclear. The CDR3 contains 13 residues. Germline-derived CDR1 and CDR2 are SGHRS and YFSETQ. The CDR3 DNA reads as TGTGCCAGCAGCCCGTCGGGCACAGATACGCAGTATTTT. This encodes CASSPSGTDTQYF.

The chain couples TRBV25-1 to TRBJ1-1, with TRBD1 as a possible D gene (5 bases). Germline CDR1 MGHDK, CDR2 SYGVNS. This CDR3 has 16 residues. Trimming removed 3 bases from V and 1 base from J, with 15 bases in between. This chain's CDR3 is CASSDFGTLTNTEAFF. CDR3 nucleotides: TGTGCCAGCAGTGATTTCGGGACTCTAACGAACACTGAAGCTTTCTTT.

This clonotype was seen a handful of times. This chain uses TRBV10-3 with TRBJ1-2, with 7 nucleotides matching TRBD1. CDR3 length: 13 residues. The V segment lost 4 bases and the J segment 7 bases; nucleotides outside the gene matches: 6. Germline lookup yields CDR1 ENHRY and CDR2 SYGVKD. The CDR3 DNA is TGTGCCATCAGTGGACAGGGTGAACTTGGCTACACCTTC. This codes for CAISGQGELGYTF.

This sequence joins TRBV24-1 and TRBJ2-5; 9 bases match TRBD2. With 3 bases clipped from V and 0 bases from J, the junction kept 7 bases outside the gene matches. CDR3 length: 17 residues. Germline V CDR1 and CDR2: KGHDR, SFDVKD. CDR3 region: CATSDPALAGNQETQYF. CDR3 DNA: TGTGCCACCAGTGATCCGGCTCTAGCGGGGAACCAAGAGACCCAGTACTTC.

The genes are TRBV27 and TRBJ2-7; D may be TRBD2 (6 bases). This CDR3 region has 14 residues. The V end was cut by 3 bases, the J end by 3 bases, with 12 bases between. The V gene's germline CDR1 is MNHEY and CDR2 SMNVEV (reference sequence). CDR3 region: CASSLRRENYEQYF. CDR3 in DNA: TGTGCCAGCAGTTTGCGGAGGGAAAACTACGAGCAGTACTTC.

Concerning this clonotype itself: One end of the junction is discordant with germline, which a read error may explain. The rearrangement links TRBV4-1 to TRBJ1-4; 10 bases map to TRBD1. Germline V gene data show CDR1 as MGHRA and CDR2 as YSYEKL. The CDR3 runs 17 residues. DNA for the CDR3: TGCGCCAGCAGCCCCCGGGACAGGGGCGCAACTAATGAAAAACCGTTTTTT. Amino acid sequence: CASSPRDRGATNEKPFF.

The rearrangement uses TRBV5-1 and TRBJ2-3, with TRBD2 matching over 9 bases. Germline CDR1 is SGHRS and CDR2 is YFSETQ. This CDR3 is built from 14 residues. The V and J ends lost 6 bases and 4 bases, in that order; junction bases with no gene match: 6. CDR3 DNA: TGCGCCAGCACAGGGAGCGGGGGGCCAGATACGCAGTATTTT. Residues: CASTGSGGPDTQYF.

The chain uses TRBV9 and TRBJ2-1, with TRBD2 matching over 15 bases. Germline V gene data show CDR1 as SGDLS and CDR2 as YYNGEE. J was trimmed by 9 bases and V by 4 bases; bases with no gene match: 11. This CDR3 has 17 amino acids. The CDR3 DNA follows: TGTGCCAGCAGCATAACCGGGACTAGCGGGGGGTTGGGTGAGCAGTTCTTC. Encoded protein: CASSITGTSGGLGEQFF.

The rearrangement uses TRBV6-5 and TRBJ2-2; D not certain. Germline lookup yields CDR1 MNHEY and CDR2 SVGAGI. This CDR3 has 14 residues. The ends were cut back, 6 bases at V and 7 bases at J, with 15 bases in the middle. For the CDR3, the DNA is TGTGCCAGCAGCCCGAGTCGTTTCGGCGGGGAGCTGTTTTTT. It is translated as CASSPSRFGGELFF.

This clonotype was counted only a few times. The rearrangement links TRBV4-1 to TRBJ2-1, with D possibly TRBD2 on 5 matching bases. V was cut by 4 bases and J by 6 bases, with 13 bases left in between. Germline V gene sequence: CDR1 MGHRA, CDR2 YSYEKL. This CDR3 contains 14 residues. The CDR3, as DNA: TGCGCCAGCAGCCCGCCTAGCAACCCCAATGAGCAGTTCTTC. Amino acids: CASSPPSNPNEQFF.

V gene TRBV7-2 combines with J gene TRBJ2-7; D uncertain. This CDR3 is built from 14 residues. Looked up from germline, CDR1 is SGHTA and CDR2 is FQGNSA. Trimming cost V 5 bases and J 2 bases, with 13 bases left between them. The CDR3 bases are TGTGCCAGCAGCCCTCCGATGCAAGCCTACGAGCAGTACTTC. It yields the protein CASSPPMQAYEQYF.

Ten or more counts support this clonotype. The V call is TRBV28, the J call TRBJ2-4; D may correspond to TRBD1 or TRBD2 (5 bases each). The germline V gene has CDR1 MDHEN and CDR2 SYDVKM. Trimming stripped 2 bases from V and 6 bases from J, with 14 bases between. This CDR3 comprises 15 residues. The CDR3 DNA reads TGTGCCAGCAGTTTACTAAGGGGAGCCGGAAACATTCAGTACTTC. Its translation: CASSLLRGAGNIQYF.

This sequence joins TRBV7-9 and TRBJ1-1, with D perhaps matching TRBD1 (5 bases). CDR1 is SEHNR, CDR2 FQNEAQ, per germline (reference sequence). Deletions cut 5 bases from V and 5 bases from J, with 12 bases between. The CDR3 is made up of 13 amino acids. The CDR3 loop is CASSVRTITEAFF. The CDR3 DNA sequence: TGTGCCAGCAGCGTCCGGACAATTACTGAAGCTTTCTTT.

V usage is TRBV7-2 and J usage is TRBJ2-7; 7 nucleotides agree with TRBD2. Germline loops: CDR1 SGHTA, CDR2 FQGNSA. The J segment lost 0 bases and the V segment lost 3 bases, leaving 11 bases of the junction unmatched. The CDR3 contains 17 residues. CDR3 loop: CASSLLSVGGGSYEQYF. CDR3 sequence (DNA): TGTGCCAGCAGCTTGTTGTCGGTTGGCGGGGGCTCCTACGAGCAGTACTTC.

A note on this clonotype: Mismatch with germline at one junction end may stem from a read error. This rearrangement joins TRBV12-3 or TRBV12-4 to TRBJ1-2; weak D call: TRBD1 (5 bases). The CDR3 covers 13 residues. The CDR3 DNA sequence: TGTGCCAGCAGTTTTGGGGGGATGGGAGGCTGCACCTTC. Translating it yields CASSFGGMGGCTF.

A few counts support this clonotype. The chain recombines TRBV7-2 with TRBJ1-2, with 7 bases lining up with TRBD1. Germline trimming cut 5 bases from V and 2 bases from J; bases unmatched to any gene: 8. Per germline, CDR1 SGHTA and CDR2 FQGNSA. The CDR3 is made up of 15 amino acids. CDR3 in amino acids: CASSEPGQSNYGYTF. The CDR3, as DNA: TGTGCCAGCAGCGAACCGGGACAGTCCAACTATGGCTACACCTTC.

The V and J genes are TRBV29-1 and TRBJ2-3, with D unresolved. Trimming stripped 5 bases from V and 4 bases from J, with 16 bases between. The germline V gene encodes CDR1 SQVTM and CDR2 ANQGSEA. The length of the CDR3 is 14 residues. CDR3 in DNA: TGCAGCGTTTTAGGAGAGTGGAGCGCAGATACGCAGTATTTT. Its translation is CSVLGEWSADTQYF.

The J gene is TRBJ1-2, the V gene TRBV25-1; 7 bases map to TRBD1. Germline CDR1 reads MGHDK; CDR2 reads SYGVNS. This CDR3 region has 17 residues. The V and J ends lost 4 bases and 0 bases, in that order; junction bases with no gene match: 11. For the CDR3, the DNA is TGTGCCAGCAGTGTCTCAACGACAGGGACCTCTAACTATGGCTACACCTTC. It codes for CASSVSTTGTSNYGYTF.